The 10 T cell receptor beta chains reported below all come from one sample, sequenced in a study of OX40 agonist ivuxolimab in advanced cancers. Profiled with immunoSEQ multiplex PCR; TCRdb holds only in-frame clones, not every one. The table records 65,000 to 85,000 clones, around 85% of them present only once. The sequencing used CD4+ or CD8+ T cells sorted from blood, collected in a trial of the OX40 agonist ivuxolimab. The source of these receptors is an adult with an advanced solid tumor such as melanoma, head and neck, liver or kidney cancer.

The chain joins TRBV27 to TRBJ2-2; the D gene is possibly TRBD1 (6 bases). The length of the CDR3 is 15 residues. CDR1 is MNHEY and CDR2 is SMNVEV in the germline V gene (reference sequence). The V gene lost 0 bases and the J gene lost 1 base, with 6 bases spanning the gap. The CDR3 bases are TGTGCCAGCAGTTTATCCAGGGGGAACACCGGGGAGCTGTTTTTT. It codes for CASSLSRGNTGELFF.

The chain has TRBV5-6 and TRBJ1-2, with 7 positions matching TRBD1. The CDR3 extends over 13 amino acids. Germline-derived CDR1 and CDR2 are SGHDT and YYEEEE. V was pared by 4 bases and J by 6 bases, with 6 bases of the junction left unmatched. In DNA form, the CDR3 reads TGTGCCAGCAGCGGGACAGCTTGGGATGGCTACACCTTC. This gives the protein CASSGTAWDGYTF.

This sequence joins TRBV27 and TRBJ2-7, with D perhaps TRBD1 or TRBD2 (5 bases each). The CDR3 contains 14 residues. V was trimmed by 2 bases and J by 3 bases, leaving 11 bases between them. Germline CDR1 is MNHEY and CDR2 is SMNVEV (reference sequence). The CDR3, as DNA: TGTGCCAGCAGTTTAAAGGGACGGAACTACGAGCAGTACTTC. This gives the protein CASSLKGRNYEQYF.

For the CDR3, the DNA is TGTGCCAGCAAGGACGGAAGGGGCAATGAGCAGTTCTTC. Translated, it gives CASKDGRGNEQFF. This sequence joins TRBV7-9 and TRBJ2-1; tentatively, D is TRBD1 (5 bases). V lost 7 bases and J lost 6, with 13 bases in between. Germline V CDR1 and CDR2: SEHNR, FQNEAQ (reference sequence). The CDR3 extends over 13 amino acids.

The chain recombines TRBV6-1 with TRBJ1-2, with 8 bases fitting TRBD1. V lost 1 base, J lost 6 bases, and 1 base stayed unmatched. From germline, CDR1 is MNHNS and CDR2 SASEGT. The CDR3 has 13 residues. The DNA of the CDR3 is TGTGCCAGCAGTGAAGGACAGGGGAATGGCTACACCTTC. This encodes CASSEGQGNGYTF.

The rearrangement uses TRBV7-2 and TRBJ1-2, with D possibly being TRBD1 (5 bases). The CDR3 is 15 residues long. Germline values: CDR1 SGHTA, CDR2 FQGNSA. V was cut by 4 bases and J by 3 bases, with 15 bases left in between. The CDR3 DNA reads TGTGCCAGCAGCTCGAACAGAGCGGGACACTATGGCTACACCTTC. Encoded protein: CASSSNRAGHYGYTF.

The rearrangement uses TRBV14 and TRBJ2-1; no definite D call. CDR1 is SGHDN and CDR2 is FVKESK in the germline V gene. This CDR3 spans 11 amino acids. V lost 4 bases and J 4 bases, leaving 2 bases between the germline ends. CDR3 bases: TGTGCCAGCAGCCCTTACAATGAGCAGTTCTTC. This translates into CASSPYNEQFF.

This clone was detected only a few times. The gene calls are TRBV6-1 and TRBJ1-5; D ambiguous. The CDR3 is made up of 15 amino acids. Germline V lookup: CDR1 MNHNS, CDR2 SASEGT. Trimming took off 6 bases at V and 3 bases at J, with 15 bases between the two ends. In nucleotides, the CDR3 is TGTGCCAGCAGCGCAAGCCCCTGGGTCAATCAGCCCCAGCATTTT. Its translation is CASSASPWVNQPQHF.

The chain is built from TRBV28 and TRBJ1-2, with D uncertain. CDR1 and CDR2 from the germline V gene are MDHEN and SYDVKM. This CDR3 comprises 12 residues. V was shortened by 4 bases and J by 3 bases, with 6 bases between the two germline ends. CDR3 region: CASSWADYGYTF. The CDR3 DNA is TGTGCCAGCAGTTGGGCCGACTATGGCTACACCTTC.

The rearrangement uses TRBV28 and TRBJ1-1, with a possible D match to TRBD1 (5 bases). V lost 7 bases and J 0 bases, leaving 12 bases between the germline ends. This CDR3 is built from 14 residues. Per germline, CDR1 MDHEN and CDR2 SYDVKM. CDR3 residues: CASIPPGLNTEAFF. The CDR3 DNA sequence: TGTGCCAGCATCCCCCCAGGGTTGAACACTGAAGCTTTCTTT.